The 21 T cell receptor beta chains below were found in one sample sequenced in a study of Ad26.COV2.S vaccination and SARS-CoV-2 variants. The treatment is: some 20 received Ad26.COV2.S at low or high dose, single or two shots; five or six received placebo; per-sample allocation not given. Collection of samples fell on day 63 after the first vaccine or placebo injection. Clones were sequenced by immunoSEQ multiplex PCR, and TCRdb holds only the in-frame ones, with some missing. Found here are about 350,000 clones, approximately 86% of them singletons; the top ten hold over 8.5%. The specimen comprised peripheral blood, sampled in a trial of Ad26.COV2.S vaccine versus placebo. The receptor source for this set is a person aged 18-65 years who received the Ad26.COV2.S COVID-19 vaccine or a placebo.

The chain links TRBV6-5 to TRBJ2-3; 7 bases agree with TRBD1. CDR1 is MNHEY, CDR2 SVGAGI, per germline. Germline trimming cut 4 bases from V and 2 bases from J; bases unmatched to any gene: 6. This CDR3 spans 15 amino acids. Here the CDR3 DNA reads TGTGCCAGCAGTTCGGGGACAGCCGCCACAGATACGCAGTATTTT. Protein sequence: CASSSGTAATDTQYF.

About this clone itself: Distinct nucleotide sequences in the sample also encode this CDR3. CDR3 coding DNA: TGTGCCAGCAGTTTCGGCCCTAACTATGGCTACACCTTC. The encoded protein is CASSFGPNYGYTF. V gene TRBV27 combines with J gene TRBJ1-2; no definite D call. Trimming left V 3 bases short and J 0 bases short, with 5 bases between. The CDR3 is 13 residues long. Germline V gene data show CDR1 as MNHEY and CDR2 as SMNVEV (reference sequence).

The rearrangement joins TRBV10-3 to TRBJ2-5; TRBD2 matches at 9 bases. Germline assignment: CDR1 ENHRY and CDR2 SYGVKD. The CDR3 extends over 14 amino acids. The J segment lost 5 bases and the V segment lost 3 bases, leaving 4 bases of the junction unmatched. Written as DNA, the CDR3 is TGTGCCATCAGTGATGGGACTAGCAGCGAGACCCAGTACTTC. It translates to CAISDGTSSETQYF.

As for this clone: The sample carries other DNA sequences with the same CDR3. The genes are TRBV6-2 or TRBV6-3 and TRBJ1-2; D ambiguous. V was clipped by 2 bases and J by 7 bases, with 5 bases between them. The CDR3 consists of 11 residues. Germline lookup yields CDR1 MNHEY and CDR2 SVGEGT. CDR3 protein: CASSYPGGYTF. In DNA, the CDR3 is TGTGCCAGCAGTTACCCGGGTGGCTACACCTTC.

The chain carries TRBV27 and TRBJ1-4, with D possibly TRBD1 on 5 matching bases. The V gene's germline CDR1 is MNHEY and CDR2 SMNVEV (reference sequence). The CDR3 spans 16 residues. V lost 4 bases and J lost 5, with 17 bases in between. CDR3 loop: CASSWRGGTYNEKLFF. The CDR3 DNA reads as TGTGCCAGCAGTTGGCGGGGCGGGACTTACAATGAAAAACTGTTTTTT. Variable domain in full (rest from reference TRBV27 and TRBJ1-4): EAQVTQNPRYLITVTGKKLTVTCSQNMNHEYMSWYRQDPGLGLRQIYYSMNVEVTDKGDVPEGYKVSRKEKRNFPLILESPSPNQTSLYFCASSWRGGTYNEKLFFGSGTQLSVL.

This chain uses TRBV3-1 (or the pseudogene TRBV3-2) with TRBJ2-2; TRBD2 agrees at 7 bases. This CDR3 has 16 amino acids. The germline gives CDR1 LGHDT, CDR2 YNNKEL (reference sequence). Losses at the gene ends were 1 base for V and 7 bases for J; bases not matched to a gene: 9. CDR3 region: CASSQGSGMRRGELFF. CDR3 nucleotides: TGTGCCAGCAGCCAAGGGAGCGGGATGCGCCGCGGGGAGCTGTTTTTT.

This chain links TRBV5-4 with TRBJ1-2; D not certain. Trimming left V 4 bases short and J 8 bases short, with 21 bases between. The germline V gene encodes CDR1 SGHNT and CDR2 YYREEE (reference sequence). The CDR3 has 15 amino acids. CDR3 sequence: CASSHARGSPAGYTF. CDR3 DNA sequence: TGTGCCAGCAGCCACGCTCGGGGTTCTCCGGCGGGCTACACCTTC.

The chain carries TRBV28 and TRBJ2-5; unclear D gene. V was trimmed by 7 bases and J by 2 bases, leaving 11 bases between them. The CDR3 has 13 residues. Germline values: CDR1 MDHEN, CDR2 SYDVKM. CDR3 protein: CASIGNPQETQYF. CDR3 nucleotides: TGTGCCAGCATAGGTAACCCTCAAGAGACCCAGTACTTC.

CDR3 sequence: CASSLAGSRTGELFF. In DNA, the CDR3 is TGTGCCAGCAGCTTAGCAGGAAGTAGGACCGGGGAGCTGTTTTTT. This chain links TRBV7-8 with TRBJ2-2; no reliable D call. The germline V gene encodes CDR1 SGHVS and CDR2 FQNEAQ. V was clipped by 0 bases and J by 5 bases, with 10 bases between them. The CDR3 runs to 15 residues.

The V call is TRBV27, the J call TRBJ2-1, with 12 nucleotides matching TRBD2. The germline V gene has CDR1 MNHEY and CDR2 SMNVEV (reference sequence). The J segment lost 4 bases and the V segment lost 6 bases, leaving 10 bases of the junction unmatched. The CDR3 extends over 17 amino acids. CDR3 sequence (DNA): TGTGCCAGCAGCTGGCTAGCGGGAGGGCCTCTGTACAATGAGCAGTTCTTC. Translation: CASSWLAGGPLYNEQFF.

The rearrangement links TRBV6-2 or TRBV6-3 to TRBJ1-2; the D gene is possibly TRBD1 (5 bases). The CDR3 consists of 13 residues. The germline V gene encodes CDR1 MNHEY and CDR2 SVGEGT. The germline V and J ends were trimmed by 6 bases and 6 bases, with 14 bases remaining between them. The DNA of the CDR3 is TGTGCCAGCAGCTCCGACAGTGGAAATGGCTACACCTTC. Protein: CASSSDSGNGYTF.

This rearrangement joins TRBV7-2 to TRBJ2-5; D not certain. The germline CDR1 and CDR2 sequences are SGHTA and FQGNSA. This CDR3 contains 13 residues. Trimming removed 3 bases from V and 1 base from J, with 6 bases in between. CDR3 in amino acids: CASSFDPQETQYF. CDR3 sequence (DNA): TGTGCCAGCAGCTTTGACCCCCAAGAGACCCAGTACTTC.

CDR3 in DNA: TGTGCCAGTAGTTCCTCTGGACAGGGCAGGAGCACAGATACGCAGTATTTT. Its translation is CASSSSGQGRSTDTQYF. The rearrangement links TRBV19 to TRBJ2-3, with TRBD1 matching 8 bases. The CDR3 sequence is 17 residues long. Germline CDR1 is LNHDA and CDR2 is SQIVND (reference sequence). Losses at the gene ends were 5 bases for V and 0 bases for J; bases not matched to a gene: 10.

The chain links TRBV28 to TRBJ2-5, with 13 bases that match TRBD2. The junction had 7 bases not matched to a gene; V was cut back by 4 bases and J by 2 bases. Germline V gene lookup returns CDR1 MDHEN and CDR2 SYDVKM. This CDR3 region has 17 residues. The CDR3 region is CASSSWTSGGYQETQYF. The CDR3 region has the DNA TGTGCCAGCAGTTCTTGGACTAGCGGGGGATATCAAGAGACCCAGTACTTC.

Worth noting for this clone: One end of the junction does not line up with germline, which may come from a read error. This chain joins TRBV7-7 and TRBJ2-5; 13 bases match TRBD2. The CDR3 spans 17 residues. Looked up from germline, CDR1 is SSHAT and CDR2 is FNYEAQ (reference sequence). This CDR3 reads CASSLGTSGAIQETQYF. In DNA form, the CDR3 reads TGTGCTAGCAGCTTAGGGACTAGCGGGGCCATACAAGAGACCCAGTACTTC. Full variable domain (remainder filled in from reference TRBV7-7 and TRBJ2-5): GAGVSQSPRYKVTKRGQDVTLRCDPISSHATLYWYQQALGQGPEFLTYFNYEAQPDKSGLPSDRFSAERPEGSISTLTIQRTEQRDSAMYRCASSLGTSGAIQETQYFGPGTRLLVL.

The rearrangement links TRBV6-4 to TRBJ2-2, with 11 positions matching TRBD2. With 7 bases clipped from V and 6 bases from J, the junction kept 4 bases outside the gene matches. The CDR3 is 14 amino acids. Per germline, CDR1 MRHNA and CDR2 SNTAGT. The CDR3 DNA is TGTGCCAGCAAAAGACTAGCGGGACCCGGGGAGCTGTTTTTT. Amino acids: CASKRLAGPGELFF.

V usage is TRBV5-1 and J usage is TRBJ2-7; 9 bases are shared with TRBD1. The J segment lost 6 bases and the V segment lost 0 bases, leaving 7 bases of the junction unmatched. Germline CDR1 reads SGHRS; CDR2 reads YFSETQ. The CDR3 is 15 residues long. The CDR3 DNA reads TGCGCCAGCAGCTTGGTGGGGGACAGGGTATCCGAGCAGTACTTC. It translates to CASSLVGDRVSEQYF. Looking up the rest from reference TRBV5-1 and TRBJ2-7 gives the full variable domain: KAGVTQTPRYLIKTRGQQVTLSCSPISGHRSVSWYQQTPGQGLQFLFEYFSETQRNKGNFPGRFSGRQFSNSRSEMNVSTLELGDSALYLCASSLVGDRVSEQYFGPGTRLTVT.

The chain links TRBV2 to TRBJ1-5, with 7 positions matching TRBD1. Trimming at V came to 4 bases and at J to 4 bases, leaving 13 bases not matched to a gene. Germline V CDR1 and CDR2: SNHLY, FYNNEI. This CDR3 contains 17 residues. The CDR3, as DNA: TGTGCCAGCAGTGGCCCCCGGGGAGGGGGCTCAAATCAGCCCCAGCATTTT. Its translation: CASSGPRGGGSNQPQHF. Combining the CDR3 with reference TRBV2 and TRBJ1-5 gives the whole variable domain EPEVTQTPSHQVTQMGQEVILRCVPISNHLYFYWYRQILGQKVEFLVSFYNNEISEKSEIFDDQFSVERPDGSNFTLKIRSTKLEDSAMYFCASSGPRGGGSNQPQHFGDGTRLSIL.

The chain employs TRBV27 and TRBJ2-6; the D gene could be TRBD1 or TRBD2 (6 bases each). CDR3 length equals 14 residues. Germline V gives CDR1 MNHEY, CDR2 SMNVEV (reference sequence). V was pared by 7 bases and J by 11 bases, with 18 bases between. The CDR3 coding sequence is TGTGCCAGCAAGGGGGTAGCAGGGAGGCACGTCCTGACTTTC. Protein: CASKGVAGRHVLTF.

V is TRBV7-9 and J is TRBJ1-3; the D gene is possibly TRBD1 (5 bases). CDR1 is SEHNR, CDR2 FQNEAQ, per germline (reference sequence). The V end lost 1 base, the J end lost 1 base, and 17 bases lay between the germline ends. The CDR3 consists of 18 residues. CDR3 residues: CASSLGRDLHWSGNTIYF. The CDR3 DNA is TGTGCCAGCAGCTTAGGTCGGGACTTACATTGGTCTGGAAACACCATATATTTT.

The chain combines TRBV2 with TRBJ2-7; 7 bases align to TRBD1. The J segment lost 8 bases and the V segment lost 2 bases, leaving 6 bases of the junction unmatched. CDR3 length equals 13 residues. The germline gives CDR1 SNHLY, CDR2 FYNNEI. CDR3 sequence: CASSELLGGQQYF. The CDR3, as DNA: TGTGCCAGCAGTGAACTGTTAGGGGGCCAGCAGTACTTC. The entire variable domain, with the rest obtained from reference TRBV2 and TRBJ2-7, is as follows: EPEVTQTPSHQVTQMGQEVILRCVPISNHLYFYWYRQILGQKVEFLVSFYNNEISEKSEIFDDQFSVERPDGSNFTLKIRSTKLEDSAMYFCASSELLGGQQYFGPGTRLTVT.